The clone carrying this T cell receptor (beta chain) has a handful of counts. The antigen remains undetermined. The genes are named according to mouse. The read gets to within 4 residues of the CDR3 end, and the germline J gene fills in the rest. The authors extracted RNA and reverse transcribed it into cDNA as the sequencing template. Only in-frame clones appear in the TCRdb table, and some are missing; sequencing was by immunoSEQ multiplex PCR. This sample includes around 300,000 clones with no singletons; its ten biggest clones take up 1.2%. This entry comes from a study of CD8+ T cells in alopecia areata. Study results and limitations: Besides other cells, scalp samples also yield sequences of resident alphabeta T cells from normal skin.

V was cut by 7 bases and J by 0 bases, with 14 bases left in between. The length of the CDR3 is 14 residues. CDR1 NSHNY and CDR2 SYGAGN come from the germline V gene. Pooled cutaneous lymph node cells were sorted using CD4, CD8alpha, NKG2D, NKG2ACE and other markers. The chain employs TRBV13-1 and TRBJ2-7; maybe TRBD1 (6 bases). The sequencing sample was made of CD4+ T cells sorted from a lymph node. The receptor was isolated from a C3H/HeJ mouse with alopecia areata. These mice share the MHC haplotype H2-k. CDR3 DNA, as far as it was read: TGTGCCAGCCAAAGACAGGAGAGCTCCTAT. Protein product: CASQRQESSY. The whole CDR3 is CASQRQESSYEQYF.